This passage covers 8 T cell receptor beta chains from one sample sequenced in a study of blood T cell repertoires in COVID-19. Clones were read by immunoSEQ multiplex PCR, and TCRdb kept only the in-frame ones, dropping some. The sample records tens of thousands of clones, 83% being singletons. The material sequenced was peripheral blood. These receptors all stem from a human donor in a cohort sampled during active COVID-19.

This clone was observed a single time. The chain has TRBV27 and TRBJ2-7; 7 nucleotides line up with TRBD2. Looked up from germline, CDR1 is MNHEY and CDR2 is SMNVEV (reference sequence). This CDR3 spans 14 amino acids. V lost 5 bases and J lost 3; bases outside the gene matches: 7. CDR3 amino acids: CASSTQRDYYEQYF. The CDR3, as DNA: TGTGCCAGCAGTACCCAGCGGGACTACTACGAGCAGTACTTC.

The gene calls are TRBV6-1 and TRBJ1-5, with a weak D call TRBD1 (5 bases). Germline V gene data show CDR1 as MNHNS and CDR2 as SASEGT. The V and J ends lost 2 bases and 0 bases respectively, with 8 bases between them. The CDR3 spans 15 residues. This CDR3 reads CASSELTVSNQPQHF. The DNA of the CDR3 is TGTGCCAGCAGTGAACTGACAGTTAGCAATCAGCCCCAGCATTTT.

This chain links TRBV10-2 with TRBJ2-1; 10 bases map to TRBD1. With V trimmed by 3 bases and J by 7 bases, 9 bases remained unmatched. Germline-derived CDR1 and CDR2 are WSHSY and SAAADI. CDR3 length: 16 residues. The CDR3 region is CASSDFRDRGENEQFF. CDR3 coding DNA: TGCGCCAGCAGTGATTTCCGGGACAGGGGAGAGAATGAGCAGTTCTTC.

This rearrangement joins TRBV28 to TRBJ2-7; weak D call: TRBD1 (5 bases). Trimming took off 2 bases at V and 6 bases at J, with 14 bases between the two ends. This CDR3 has 14 residues. The V gene's germline CDR1 is MDHEN and CDR2 SYDVKM. The CDR3 loop reads CASSLLWGASEQYF. Written as DNA, the CDR3 is TGTGCCAGCAGTTTACTCTGGGGCGCTAGCGAGCAGTACTTC.

The genes are TRBV7-9 and TRBJ2-7; D gene ambiguous. V was shortened by 8 bases and J by 4 bases, with 12 bases between the two germline ends. The CDR3 totals 12 residues. The germline V gene encodes CDR1 SEHNR and CDR2 FQNEAQ (reference sequence). The DNA for the CDR3 is TGTGCCAGCGGCGGAGACTCTTACGAGCAGTACTTC. This gives the protein CASGGDSYEQYF.

The V and J genes are TRBV10-3 and TRBJ2-5, with 8 bases lining up with TRBD2. The CDR3 spans 14 residues. V gave up 6 bases and J gave up 4 bases; unmatched junction bases: 7. Germline loops: CDR1 ENHRY, CDR2 SYGVKD. This CDR3 reads CAISLSGSGETQYF. DNA for the CDR3: TGTGCCATCAGCTTAAGCGGGAGTGGAGAGACCCAGTACTTC.

This clone was observed a few times. The rearrangement links TRBV11-2 to TRBJ2-1, with 7 positions matching TRBD2. The CDR3 length is 16 residues. CDR1 SGHAT and CDR2 FQNNGV come from the germline V gene. The trim removed 4 bases at V and 5 bases at J, leaving 11 bases unmatched. CDR3 amino acids: CASSSARLAGDNEQFF. The CDR3 bases are TGTGCCAGCAGCTCTGCTCGGCTGGCGGGGGACAATGAGCAGTTCTTC.

The CDR3 nucleotides read TGTGCCTCTGGACTAGCGGGAGTAGAGGAGCAGTACTTC. Its protein product is CASGLAGVEEQYF. The V call is TRBV28, the J call TRBJ2-7; 13 bases fit TRBD2. Germline CDR1 MDHEN, CDR2 SYDVKM. The CDR3 extends over 13 amino acids. V shed 11 bases, J shed 7 bases, and the junction held 8 bases outside the gene matches.